This TCR beta chain was recovered during a study of graft-versus-host responses after intestinal transplantation. About the research overall: All recipients were given anti-thymocyte globulin induction, and tacrolimus and steroids were then administered for three to four years. The study, taken as a whole, reports: GvH clones appeared in recipient marrow, some first in ileum or blood.

Cell sorting after the reaction yielded proliferating CFSE-low CD3+CD4+ and CD3+CD8+ responders. The CDR3 is made up of 15 amino acids. With V trimmed by 4 bases and J by 1 base, 3 bases remained unmatched. The germline V gene has CDR1 MNHGY and CDR2 SVAAGI. The method was immunoSEQ multiplex PCR; TCRdb's version includes in-frame clones alone and lacks a portion of them. The repertoire consists of 5,500 to 6,500 clones, with 22% occurring once and the leading ten covering about 5.5%. This clone turned up a few times. The sequences come from alloreactive CD4+ T cells from a mixed lymphocyte reaction culture, collected before transplantation. This sample's subset: CFSE-low proliferating T cells sorted from roughly six-day pre-transplant mixed lymphocyte reaction (GvH or HvG direction). V usage is TRBV6-9 and J usage is TRBJ2-3; the match to TRBD1 covers 9 bases. This TCR derives from a human patient who was an organ donor for intestinal transplantation. The CDR3 coding sequence is TGTGCCAGCAGTTCCCGGACAGGGGGCACAGATACGCAGTATTTT. The encoded protein is CASSSRTGGTDTQYF.